Described below is a single TCR beta chain sequence and its context. This sample was included in a study of OX40 agonist ivuxolimab in advanced cancers. Study-wide context: Averaging about 60 years in age, with a range of 23 to 79, the cohort was about 83% male.

Repertoires were generated with immunoSEQ multiplex PCR, while TCRdb's copy carries only in-frame clones and drops some. In the table there are 97,000 or so clones, 85% to 90% of which are singletons. Blood draws occurred at baseline, cycle 4 day 1, and cycle 7 day 1. The material sequenced was CD4+ or CD8+ T cells sorted from blood, taken in a trial of the OX40 agonist ivuxolimab. The sequence was collected from an adult with an advanced solid tumor such as melanoma, head and neck, liver or kidney cancer.

The CDR3 DNA follows: TGTGCCAGCAGCGTGGGGCTAGCGGGGGGCCGGGGGAATGAGCAGTTCTTC. Translating gives CASSVGLAGGRGNEQFF. The genes are TRBV9 and TRBJ2-1, with 11 bases identical to TRBD2. The CDR3 runs to 17 residues. J gave up 7 bases and V 2 bases, and 11 bases lay outside the gene matches. The germline V gene has CDR1 SGDLS and CDR2 YYNGEE.